This TCR beta chain was identified during a study of shared clonotypes between healthy human individuals. Whole-study findings and limits: How much donors shared clonotypes was expected to be affected by sequencing depth.

Germline CDR1 LGHNA, CDR2 YSLEER. The CDR3 is 15 amino acids. The ends were cut back, 0 bases at V and 1 base at J, with 9 bases in the middle. Sequencing was at deep level. Each unsorted PBMC replicate got 300 ng genomic DNA, roughly 30,000 genomes. TCRdb keeps only in-frame clones here, not all; method: immunoSEQ multiplex PCR. The table lists fewer than 600,000 clones, roughly 79% of them singletons. On this clone itself: Antigen unknown.

The specimen sequenced was PBMCs. The V call is TRBV4-3, the J call TRBJ1-1; the D is unclear. The receptor was derived from a woman in her thirties or forties in good health. Some clones in this sample may be carry-over from other donors' samples. The CDR3 reads CASSQDFRRNTEAFF. The CDR3, as DNA: TGCGCCAGCAGCCAAGATTTCCGCAGGAACACTGAAGCTTTCTTT.